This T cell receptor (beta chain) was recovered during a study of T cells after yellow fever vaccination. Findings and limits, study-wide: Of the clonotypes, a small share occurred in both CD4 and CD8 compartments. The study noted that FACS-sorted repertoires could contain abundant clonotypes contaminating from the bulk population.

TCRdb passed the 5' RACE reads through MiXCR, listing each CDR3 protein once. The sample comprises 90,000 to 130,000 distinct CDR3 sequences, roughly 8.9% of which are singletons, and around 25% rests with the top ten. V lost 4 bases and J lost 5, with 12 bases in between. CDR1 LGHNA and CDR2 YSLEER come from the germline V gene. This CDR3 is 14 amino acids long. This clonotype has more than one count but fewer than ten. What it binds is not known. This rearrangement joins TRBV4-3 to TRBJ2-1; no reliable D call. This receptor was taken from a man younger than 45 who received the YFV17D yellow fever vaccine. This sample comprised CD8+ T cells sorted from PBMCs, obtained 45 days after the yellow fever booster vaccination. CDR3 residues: CASSPQRIDNEQFF. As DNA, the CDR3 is TGCGCCAGCAGCCCCCAACGTATAGACAATGAGCAGTTCTTC.